One and the same sample provided the 8 T cell receptor beta chains below, sequenced in a study of spatial heterogeneity in lung cancer. Documented time point: blood at routine non-recurrence follow-up after resection. MiXCR, run by TCRdb on the 5' RACE reads, gives a single entry per CDR3 protein. Of around 41,000 distinct CDR3 sequences in the sample, 20% to 25% are singletons; the top ten hold less than 8.5%. The sequenced sample was PBMCs, obtained at follow-up. These receptors originate from a female donor with early-stage non-small cell lung cancer.

This clonotype was seen many times. This rearrangement joins TRBV20-1 to TRBJ2-1; D call uncertain. The CDR3 contains 14 residues. Trimming took off 2 bases at V and 0 bases at J, with 8 bases between the two ends. Germline assignment: CDR1 DFQATT and CDR2 SNEGSKA (reference sequence). In nucleotides, the CDR3 is TGCAGTGCTAGACCGTGGAACTCCTACAATGAGCAGTTCTTC. Residues: CSARPWNSYNEQFF.

The chain recombines TRBV20-1 with TRBJ2-5; the match to TRBD1 covers 7 bases. Looked up from germline, CDR1 is DFQATT and CDR2 is SNEGSKA (reference sequence). The V and J ends lost 7 bases and 4 bases, in that order; junction bases with no gene match: 12. The CDR3 is 14 amino acids. The CDR3 DNA reads as TGCAGTGTTGGAAAGACAGGGCTTGGAGAGACCCAGTACTTC. Protein: CSVGKTGLGETQYF.

This clonotype was seen just once. This chain links TRBV7-6 with TRBJ2-5; 9 nucleotides agree with TRBD1. V trimming: 3 bases; J trimming: 9 bases; junction bases outside the gene matches: 8. CDR1 is SGHVS, CDR2 FNYEAQ, per germline. This CDR3 has 14 amino acids. This CDR3 is CASSLGQGSHPQYF. The CDR3 coding sequence is TGTGCCAGCAGCTTGGGACAGGGATCCCACCCCCAGTACTTC.

V and J are TRBV6-6 and TRBJ2-5; the D gene is possibly TRBD2 (7 bases). V was shortened by 6 bases and J by 4 bases, with 12 bases between the two germline ends. This CDR3 spans 13 amino acids. Germline V gene data show CDR1 as MNHNY and CDR2 as SVGAGI (reference sequence). DNA of the CDR3: TGTGCCAGCAGCCCTGGGGGGGCAGAGACCCAGTACTTC. Translating gives CASSPGGAETQYF.

V gene TRBV20-1 combines with J gene TRBJ2-1; tentative D call: TRBD2 (6 bases). Per the germline V gene, CDR1 is DFQATT and CDR2 is SNEGSKA (reference sequence). The CDR3 has 18 residues. Trimming left V 0 bases short and J 3 bases short, with 21 bases between. In DNA form, the CDR3 reads TGCAGTGCTAGAGAGTCTTTACCCGGGACTCTGTTCTACAATGAGCAGTTCTTC. This translates into CSARESLPGTLFYNEQFF.

The chain couples TRBV25-1 to TRBJ1-2; D gene unclear. The ends were cut back, 3 bases at V and 5 bases at J, with 10 bases in the middle. Germline CDR1 and CDR2: MGHDK and SYGVNS. The CDR3 extends over 13 amino acids. The CDR3: CASSDGPRYGYTF. In DNA form, the CDR3 reads TGTGCCAGCAGTGATGGGCCACGATATGGCTACACCTTC.

This clonotype was recorded many times. V usage is TRBV29-1 and J usage is TRBJ2-7; 13 bases are shared with TRBD2. The junction had 4 bases not matched to a gene; V was cut back by 6 bases and J by 2 bases. This CDR3 region has 14 residues. Germline lookup yields CDR1 SQVTM and CDR2 ANQGSEA. In nucleotides, the CDR3 is TGCAGCGTGGGACTAGCGGGATTTGCCTACGAGCAGTACTTC. Residues: CSVGLAGFAYEQYF.

The genes are TRBV12-3 or TRBV12-4 and TRBJ1-1, with a tentative D call TRBD1 (5 bases). The V end lost 8 bases, the J end lost 5 bases, and 18 bases lay between the germline ends. CDR3 length equals 14 residues. CDR3 amino acids: CASWRAGGYTEAFF. CDR3 DNA: TGTGCCAGCTGGAGGGCGGGGGGTTATACTGAAGCTTTCTTT.